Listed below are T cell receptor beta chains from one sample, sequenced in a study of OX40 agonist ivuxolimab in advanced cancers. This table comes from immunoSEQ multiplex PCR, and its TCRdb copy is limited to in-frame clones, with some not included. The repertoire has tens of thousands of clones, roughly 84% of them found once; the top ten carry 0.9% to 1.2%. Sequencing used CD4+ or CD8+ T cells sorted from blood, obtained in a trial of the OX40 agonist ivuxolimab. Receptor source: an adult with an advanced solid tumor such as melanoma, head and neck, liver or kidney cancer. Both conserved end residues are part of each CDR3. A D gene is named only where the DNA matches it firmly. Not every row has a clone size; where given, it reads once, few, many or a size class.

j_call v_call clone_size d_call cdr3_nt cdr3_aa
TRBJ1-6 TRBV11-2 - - TGTGCCAGCAGCTTAGGACAGAATAATTCACCCCTCCACTTT CASSLGQNNSPLHF
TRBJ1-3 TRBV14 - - TGTGCCAGCAGCAAAGAGACCGCTAGGACCATATATTTT CASSKETARTIYF
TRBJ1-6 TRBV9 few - TGTGCCAGCGAGACAGCTTGGGGAGAGTCAGAGAGCTCCTATAATTCACCCCTCCACTTT CASETAWGESESSYNSPLHF
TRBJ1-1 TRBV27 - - TGTGCCAGCAGTCATGGGCGGGAGAACACTGAAGCTTTCTTT CASSHGRENTEAFF
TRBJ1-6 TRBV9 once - TGTGCCAGCAGCGTAGCCACAGGGAGATCACCCCTCCACTTT CASSVATGRSPLHF
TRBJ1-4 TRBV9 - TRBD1 TGTGCCAGCAGCGGATCGACAGGGCTTGGTGAAAAACTGTTTTTT CASSGSTGLGEKLFF
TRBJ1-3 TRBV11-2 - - TGTGCCAGCAGCCGGCGGGGAAACACCATATATTTT CASSRRGNTIYF
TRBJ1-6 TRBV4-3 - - TGCGCCAGCAGCCAGTACAGTGATAATTCACCCCTCCACTTT CASSQYSDNSPLHF
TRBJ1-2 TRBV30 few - TGTGCCTGGAGTCCCCCTGTACAGGTGGGCTACACCTTC CAWSPPVQVGYTF
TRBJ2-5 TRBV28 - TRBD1 TGTGCCAGCCGCTCCGGACAGGGGGAATGGGAGACCCAGTACTTC CASRSGQGEWETQYF
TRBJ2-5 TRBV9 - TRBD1 TGTGCCAGCAGCGGGGACAGGCAAGAGACCCAGTACTTC CASSGDRQETQYF
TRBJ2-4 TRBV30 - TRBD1 TGTGCCTGGAAGGGTAGTGGGACAGTTCAGTACTTC CAWKGSGTVQYF
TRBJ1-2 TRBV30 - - TGTGCCTGGAGTCCTATCAGGGGCCTGGTAGCTGGGTACACCTTC CAWSPIRGLVAGYTF
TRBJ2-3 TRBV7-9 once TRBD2 TGTGCCAGCAGCTCGGGACTAGTTCCTGGTACGCAGTATTTT CASSSGLVPGTQYF
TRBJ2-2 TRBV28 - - TGTGCCAGCACCACCTATACGTGGGGGCAAGACACCGGGGAGCTGTTTTTT CASTTYTWGQDTGELFF
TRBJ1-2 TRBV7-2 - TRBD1 TGTGCCAGCAGCTCAGACAGGGATCGGGGCTACACCTTC CASSSDRDRGYTF
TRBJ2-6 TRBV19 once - TGTGCCAGTAGTACTTCTGGGGCCAACGTCCTGACTTTC CASSTSGANVLTF
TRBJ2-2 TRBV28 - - TGTGCCAGCTCCCGGGACAAGAGGTCCAGGGAGCTGTTTTTT CASSRDKRSRELFF
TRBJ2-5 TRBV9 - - TGTGCCAGCAGCGTAGGCAGGGTGGAGACCCAGTACTTC CASSVGRVETQYF
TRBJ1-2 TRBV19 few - TGTGCCAGTAGTATACAGGGCCTGGGTCTGGACTATGGCTACACCTTC CASSIQGLGLDYGYTF
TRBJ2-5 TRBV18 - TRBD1 TGTGCCAGCTCACTGGGACAGGGGGTAGAGACCCAGTACTTC CASSLGQGVETQYF
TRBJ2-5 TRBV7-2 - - TGTGCCAGCAGCCCACAGATCCGCGAGACCCAGTACTTC CASSPQIRETQYF
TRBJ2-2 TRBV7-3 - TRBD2 TGTGCCAGCAGCCCCGGAGCGGGGGGGCACGCCGGGGAGCTGTTTTTT CASSPGAGGHAGELFF
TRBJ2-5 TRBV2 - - TGTGCCAGCAGTGAATCCAGGAACCAAGAGACCCAGTACTTC CASSESRNQETQYF
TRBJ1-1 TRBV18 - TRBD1 TGTGCCAGCTCTACAGGGGAGGACACTGAAGCTTTCTTT CASSTGEDTEAFF
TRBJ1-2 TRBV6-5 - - TGTGCCAGCATCTCGGGGAACTATGGCTACACCTTC CASISGNYGYTF
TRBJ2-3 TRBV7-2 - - TGTGCCAGCAGCTTATTGGGGCTCACAGATACGCAGTATTTT CASSLLGLTDTQYF
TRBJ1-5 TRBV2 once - TGTGCCAGCAGTGGGCAGAATCAGCCCCAGCATTTT CASSGQNQPQHF
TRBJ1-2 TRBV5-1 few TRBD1 TGCGCCAGCAGCCAAACTACAGGGGAGGATGGCTACACCTTC CASSQTTGEDGYTF
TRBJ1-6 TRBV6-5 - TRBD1 TGTGCCAGCAGACCCGGGACAGGGTATAATTCACCCCTCCACTTT CASRPGTGYNSPLHF
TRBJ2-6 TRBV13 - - TGTGCCAGCAGCTTAGGCCTAATGTCCCTTTCTGGGGCCAACGTCCTGACTTTC CASSLGLMSLSGANVLTF
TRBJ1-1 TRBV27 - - TGTGCCAGCATGGGATGGGCGGATACTGAAGCTTTCTTT CASMGWADTEAFF
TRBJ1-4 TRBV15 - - TGTGCCACCAGCAGAGGCGGAGCGACTGCAACTAATGAAAAACTGTTTTTT CATSRGGATATNEKLFF
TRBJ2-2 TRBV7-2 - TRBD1 TGTGCCAGCAGCTCTCGGACAGGGAGGTCCACCGGGGAGCTGTTTTTT CASSSRTGRSTGELFF
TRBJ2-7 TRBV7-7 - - TGTGCCAGCAGCCCCGAGTGGGGGGACTCCTACGAGCAGTACTTC CASSPEWGDSYEQYF
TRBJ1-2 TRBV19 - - TGTGCCAGTAGTATTCTTCTGGCGGGCTATGGCTACACCTTC CASSILLAGYGYTF
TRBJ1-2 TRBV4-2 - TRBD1 TGTGCCAGCAGCCCGACTCAGGGGGCTGAGTATGGCTACACCTTC CASSPTQGAEYGYTF
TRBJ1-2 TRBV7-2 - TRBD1 TGTGCCAGCAGCCCTCGCCCGACAGGGGACGCTGGCTACACCTTC CASSPRPTGDAGYTF
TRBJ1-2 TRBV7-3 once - TGTGCCAGCAGCGTAGGCAGGGACGGGCGCTACACCTTC CASSVGRDGRYTF
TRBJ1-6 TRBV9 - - TGTGCCAGCAGCTCAGAGGGGGTACCCCTCCACTTT CASSSEGVPLHF
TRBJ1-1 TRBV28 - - TGTGCCAGCAGTCGGGTCATGAACACTGAAGCTTTCTTT CASSRVMNTEAFF
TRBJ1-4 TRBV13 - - TGTGCCAGCAGCTTACGGGGCACTAATGAAAAACTGTTTTTT CASSLRGTNEKLFF
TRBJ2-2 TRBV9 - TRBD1 TGTGCCAGCAGCGTAGGAGGACAGGGGGCGAACACCGGGGAGCTGTTTTTT CASSVGGQGANTGELFF
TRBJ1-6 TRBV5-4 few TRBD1 TGTGCCAGCAGCCGAGGGACAGAGGGTTCACCCCTCCACTTT CASSRGTEGSPLHF
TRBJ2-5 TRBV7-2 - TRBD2 TGTGCCAGCAGCCCCGGGACTAGCGGAGAGACCCAGTACTTC CASSPGTSGETQYF
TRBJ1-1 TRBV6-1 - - TGTGCCAGCAGTGAAGCCCGTACAGCTGAAGCTTTCTTT CASSEARTAEAFF
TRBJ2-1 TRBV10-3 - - TGTGCCACGGGTAGCCCCTCCTACAATGAGCAGTTCTTC CATGSPSYNEQFF
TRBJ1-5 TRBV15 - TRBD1 TGTGCCACCAGCAGAGATTCGGGGGGAGGGGGCCTTTGGAATCAGCCCCAGCATTTT CATSRDSGGGGLWNQPQHF
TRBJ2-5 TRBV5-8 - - TGTGCCAGCAGCTTAGGGGACGGGGAAGAGACCCAGTACTTC CASSLGDGEETQYF
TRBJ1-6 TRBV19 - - TGTGCCAGTAGTCGAAGGGACACAGGCTATTCACCCCTCCACTTT CASSRRDTGYSPLHF
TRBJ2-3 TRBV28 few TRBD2 TGTGCCAGCACTGACCCGGGAGGTCGGGGCACAGATACGCAGTATTTT CASTDPGGRGTDTQYF
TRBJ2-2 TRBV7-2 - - TGTGCCAGCAGCTTATACGCACAGACTAACACCGGGGAGCTGTTTTTT CASSLYAQTNTGELFF